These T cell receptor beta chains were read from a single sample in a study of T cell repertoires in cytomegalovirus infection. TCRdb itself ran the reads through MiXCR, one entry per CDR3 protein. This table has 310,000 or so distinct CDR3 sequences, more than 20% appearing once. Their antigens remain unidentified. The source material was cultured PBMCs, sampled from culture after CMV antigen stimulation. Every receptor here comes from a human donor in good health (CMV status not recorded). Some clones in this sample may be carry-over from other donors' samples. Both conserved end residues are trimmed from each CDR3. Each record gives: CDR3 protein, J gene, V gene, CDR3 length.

CDR3aa: ASSEAGTGGVLQPQH
j_gene: TRBJ1-5
v_gene: TRBV25-1
len: 15

CDR3aa: ATSDIAGSYNEQF
j_gene: TRBJ2-1
v_gene: TRBV24-1
len: 13

CDR3aa: ASSSFTGDNYGYT
j_gene: TRBJ1-2
v_gene: TRBV9
len: 13

CDR3aa: SANGLAGTLGDEQF
j_gene: TRBJ2-1
v_gene: TRBV20-1
len: 14

CDR3aa: ASSQVAGDYRETQY
j_gene: TRBJ2-5
v_gene: TRBV4-1
len: 14

CDR3aa: ASSMVGNQETQY
j_gene: TRBJ2-5
v_gene: TRBV19
len: 12

CDR3aa: ASRLVGRRNEQF
j_gene: TRBJ2-1
v_gene: TRBV7-2
len: 12

CDR3aa: ASGVGPRDQPQH
j_gene: TRBJ1-5
v_gene: TRBV12-5
len: 12

CDR3aa: ASSWSSYEQY
j_gene: TRBJ2-7
v_gene: TRBV5-6
len: 10

CDR3aa: ASSGTGRGGYT
j_gene: TRBJ1-2
v_gene: TRBV6-5
len: 11

CDR3aa: ASTRTVNEKLF
j_gene: TRBJ1-4
v_gene: TRBV11-3
len: 11

CDR3aa: ASSINTGTYNSPLH
j_gene: TRBJ1-6
v_gene: TRBV5-6
len: 14

CDR3aa: ASSDDRAYGYT
j_gene: TRBJ1-2
v_gene: TRBV5-1
len: 11

CDR3aa: ASSRLAGGISYEQY
j_gene: TRBJ2-7
v_gene: TRBV6-5
len: 14

CDR3aa: ASTLNYRGSTDTQY
j_gene: TRBJ2-3
v_gene: TRBV6-5
len: 14

CDR3aa: ATTQTGNNQPQH
j_gene: TRBJ1-5
v_gene: TRBV24-1
len: 12

CDR3aa: ASSLRVYEQY
j_gene: TRBJ2-7
v_gene: TRBV11-2
len: 10

CDR3aa: ASQGGPINNEQF
j_gene: TRBJ2-1
v_gene: TRBV9
len: 12

CDR3aa: ASSLGHYNEQF
j_gene: TRBJ2-1
v_gene: TRBV7-2
len: 11

CDR3aa: ASSLDGSPSYEQY
j_gene: TRBJ2-7
v_gene: TRBV7-4
len: 13

CDR3aa: ATSDPGLASNEQF
j_gene: TRBJ2-1
v_gene: TRBV24-1
len: 13

CDR3aa: ASSEFWQNRGYT
j_gene: TRBJ1-2
v_gene: TRBV6-1
len: 12

CDR3aa: AISERLAGVLTDTQY
j_gene: TRBJ2-3
v_gene: TRBV10-3
len: 15

CDR3aa: ATSDPPLVVQY
j_gene: TRBJ2-3
v_gene: TRBV24-1
len: 11

CDR3aa: ASSSNRGPGNTIY
j_gene: TRBJ1-3
v_gene: TRBV7-9
len: 13

CDR3aa: ASNSLGYGYT
j_gene: TRBJ1-2
v_gene: TRBV7-2
len: 10

CDR3aa: AISDPGQGGSQPQH
j_gene: TRBJ1-5
v_gene: TRBV10-3
len: 14

CDR3aa: ASSLQSRGSEAF
j_gene: TRBJ1-1
v_gene: TRBV18
len: 12

CDR3aa: ASSLKLALPDTQY
j_gene: TRBJ2-3
v_gene: TRBV27
len: 13

CDR3aa: ASSISLNYEQY
j_gene: TRBJ2-7
v_gene: TRBV19
len: 11

CDR3aa: ASSRSSGMRTDTQY
j_gene: TRBJ2-3
v_gene: TRBV4-1
len: 14

CDR3aa: ASSPKRENTGELF
j_gene: TRBJ2-2
v_gene: TRBV11-1
len: 13

CDR3aa: ASRFFTGGVGYGYT
j_gene: TRBJ1-2
v_gene: TRBV27
len: 14

CDR3aa: ASSYTYDSAPDTQY
j_gene: TRBJ2-3
v_gene: TRBV6-5
len: 14

CDR3aa: ASSELAGIF
j_gene: TRBJ1-2
v_gene: TRBV6-1
len: 9

CDR3aa: ASSLVSPRLAPKQF
j_gene: TRBJ2-1
v_gene: TRBV7-2
len: 14

CDR3aa: ASSLLASPKLSYEQY
j_gene: TRBJ2-7
v_gene: TRBV27
len: 15

CDR3aa: ASWLAGVGEQF
j_gene: TRBJ2-1
v_gene: TRBV12-3/TRBV12-4
len: 11

CDR3aa: ASRKTGVPGANVLT
j_gene: TRBJ2-6
v_gene: TRBV19
len: 14

CDR3aa: ASSGQRATNEKLF
j_gene: TRBJ1-4
v_gene: TRBV19
len: 13

CDR3aa: ASSYGLDTDTQY
j_gene: TRBJ2-3
v_gene: TRBV6-2/TRBV6-3
len: 12

CDR3aa: ASSEALRGGQF
j_gene: TRBJ2-1
v_gene: TRBV6-1
len: 11